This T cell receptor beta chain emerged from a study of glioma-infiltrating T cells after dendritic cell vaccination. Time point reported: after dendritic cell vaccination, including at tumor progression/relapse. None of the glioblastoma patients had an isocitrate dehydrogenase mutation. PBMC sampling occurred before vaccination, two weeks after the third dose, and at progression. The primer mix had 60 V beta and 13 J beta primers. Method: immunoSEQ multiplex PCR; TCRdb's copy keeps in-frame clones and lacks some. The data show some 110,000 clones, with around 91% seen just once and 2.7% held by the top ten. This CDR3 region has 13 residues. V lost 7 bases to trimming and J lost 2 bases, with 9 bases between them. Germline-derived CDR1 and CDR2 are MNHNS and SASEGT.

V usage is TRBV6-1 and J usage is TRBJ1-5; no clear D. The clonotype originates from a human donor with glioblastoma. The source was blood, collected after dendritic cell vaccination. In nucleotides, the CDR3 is TGTGCCAGCAATGAGCAGGGCAATCAGCCCCAGCATTTT. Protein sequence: CASNEQGNQPQHF.